This is a list of T cell receptor beta chains from one sample in a study of vaccination effects on CD4 cells after COVID-19. Here immunoSEQ multiplex PCR was the method, and the copy in TCRdb shows in-frame clones only, minus some. The data show about 72,000 clones, around 81% seen once. These receptors lack a known antigen. Here the sequenced sample was CD4+ T cells from PBMCs cultured with HCoV-229E spike peptides, taken after COVID-19 vaccination. Receptor source: a human donor who received a COVID-19 vaccine. Each CDR3 is given with its conserved first and last residue. A D gene is named only where the DNA matches it firmly. Size is omitted from some rows. Given values are once, few, many or a class for expanded clones.

TRBV11-1,NA,NA,TRBJ1-3,CASSWRTSGNTIYF,TGTGCCAGCAGCTGGAGGACCTCTGGAAACACCATATATTTT
TRBV7-9,few,NA,TRBJ1-3,CASSRGDSGNTIYF,TGTGCCAGCAGCAGGGGAGACTCTGGAAACACCATATATTTT
TRBV19,once,TRBD1,TRBJ1-3,CASSRGQARSGNTIYF,TGTGCCAGTAGTAGGGGACAGGCTCGCTCTGGAAACACCATATATTTT
TRBV7-9,once,TRBD2,TRBJ2-2,CASSLVGLAGGNTGELFF,TGTGCCAGCAGCCTCGTGGGACTAGCGGGGGGGAACACCGGGGAGCTGTTTTTT
TRBV6-1,NA,NA,TRBJ2-2,CATSEQSRVTGELFF,TGTGCCACCAGTGAACAGTCTCGTGTCACCGGGGAGCTGTTTTTT
TRBV19,once,TRBD1,TRBJ2-2,CASSTIGTGKLFF,TGTGCCAGTAGTACCATCGGGACAGGGAAGCTGTTTTTT
TRBV28,NA,TRBD2,TRBJ2-1,CASSATSGGYNEQFF,TGTGCCAGCAGTGCCACTAGCGGGGGATACAATGAGCAGTTCTTC
TRBV6-6,NA,NA,TRBJ2-1,CASSLEEYNEQFF,TGTGCCAGCAGTTTGGAAGAGTACAATGAGCAGTTCTTC
TRBV5-1,NA,TRBD2,TRBJ2-2,CASSGGGINTGELFF,TGCGCCAGCTCGGGCGGGGGGATTAACACCGGGGAGCTGTTTTTT
TRBV15,NA,NA,TRBJ2-4,CATSNWGRLNIQYF,TGTGCCACCAGCAATTGGGGGCGATTGAACATTCAGTACTTC
TRBV9,NA,NA,TRBJ2-2,CASSVATTLGELFF,TGTGCCAGCAGCGTAGCGACTACATTAGGGGAGCTGTTTTTT
TRBV29-1,NA,TRBD1,TRBJ1-2,CSVERDRGYGYTF,TGCAGCGTTGAACGGGACAGAGGCTATGGCTACACCTTC
TRBV3-1/TRBV3-2,NA,TRBD1,TRBJ1-1,CASSQGTGNTEAFF,TGTGCCAGCAGCCAAGGGACAGGGAACACTGAAGCTTTCTTT
TRBV11-3,NA,NA,TRBJ1-1,CASSSQGGSTEAFF,TGTGCCAGCAGCTCGCAGGGTGGGAGCACTGAAGCTTTCTTT
TRBV3-1/TRBV3-2,NA,NA,TRBJ1-1,CASSQGRDAEAFF,TGTGCCAGCAGCCAAGGCCGGGACGCTGAAGCTTTCTTT
TRBV6-5,NA,NA,TRBJ2-5,CASTPFGGKETQYF,TGTGCCAGCACGCCCTTTGGAGGGAAAGAGACCCAGTACTTC
TRBV27,NA,NA,TRBJ2-5,CASSSHRDPQETQYF,TGTGCCAGCAGTTCCCATCGGGACCCCCAAGAGACCCAGTACTTC
TRBV5-1,few,TRBD1,TRBJ2-1,CASSPTDRVNEQFF,TGCGCCAGCAGCCCAACGGACAGGGTAAATGAGCAGTTCTTC
TRBV28,NA,NA,TRBJ1-4,CASMERRTATLNEKLFF,TGTGCCAGCATGGAACGTAGGACAGCAACCCTTAATGAAAAACTGTTTTTT
TRBV6-2/TRBV6-3,NA,NA,TRBJ2-5,CASSYSGSRETQYF,TGTGCCAGCAGTTACTCGGGTAGCAGGGAGACCCAGTACTTC
TRBV5-1,once,TRBD1,TRBJ1-1,CASSVDRETEAFF,TGCGCCAGCAGCGTGGACAGGGAGACTGAAGCTTTCTTT
TRBV5-5,NA,TRBD1,TRBJ1-1,CASSLVGTGVVNTEAFF,TGTGCCAGCAGCTTGGTTGGGACAGGGGTGGTAAACACTGAAGCTTTCTTT
TRBV5-1,NA,TRBD1,TRBJ2-3,CASSLKDRVDTQYF,TGCGCCAGCAGCCTAAAGGACAGGGTCGATACGCAGTATTTT